This T cell receptor (beta chain) was recovered during a study of cytomegalovirus exposure and HLA in healthy donors. PCR was performed using 60 Vbeta and 13 Jbeta primers. Methods used by the authors: A later analysis counted roughly 74 million unique TCR beta chains, about 10 million shared. The method was immunoSEQ multiplex PCR; TCRdb's version includes in-frame clones alone and lacks a portion of them. V and J calls and clone size are those listed in that table; D and trimming were worked out from the DNA. The sample holds about 83,000 clones, 65% to 80% seen once. Trimming at V came to 4 bases and at J to 3 bases, leaving 4 bases not matched to a gene. Germline CDR1 is SGDLS and CDR2 is YYNGEE. The length of the CDR3 is 14 residues.

The sequenced material came from PBMCs. The TCR sequence derives from a man aged 55 to 70 in good health and CMV-seronegative. The J gene is TRBJ2-1, the V gene TRBV9, with 7 bases that match TRBD1. The chain's CDR3 is CASSLTGNYNEQFF. The DNA for the CDR3 is TGTGCCAGCAGCTTGACAGGGAACTACAATGAGCAGTTCTTC.